This T cell receptor (beta chain) appears in the sequencing data of a study of T-cell memory formation after mild COVID-19. Whole-study results and caveats: Clones contracting day 15 to 85 were balanced CD4/CD8; later expanders leaned CD4+.

J was trimmed by 5 bases and V by 1 base; bases with no gene match: 6. This CDR3 region has 15 residues. Germline-derived CDR1 and CDR2 are SGHVS and FNYEAQ. Using its own MiXCR run on the 5' RACE reads, TCRdb lists one record per CDR3 protein. The table lists 350,000 to 450,000 distinct CDR3 sequences, 25% to 30% of them singletons. This clonotype was detected many times. The target antigen is unknown. The chain has TRBV7-6 and TRBJ2-5; 8 bases line up with TRBD2. The sample taken for sequencing was PBMCs or a T cell subset sorted from them (not recorded which). The sequence came from an adult woman who had mild COVID-19 (a few samples of this study predate the infection). Cell type and time point are not known. The CDR3 is CASSLGRGGLETQYF. The DNA for the CDR3 is TGTGCCAGCAGCTTAGGCCGGGGGGGGCTCGAGACCCAGTACTTC.